This T cell receptor (beta chain) was sequenced for a study of blood T cell repertoires in COVID-19. Study-wide context: Spain, Italy and the United States supplied samples that represented acute and convalescent COVID-19.

Sequencing was performed with immunoSEQ multiplex PCR; in TCRdb, only in-frame clones are kept and a portion is missing. The repertoire includes tens of thousands of clones, over 80% of them detected once, and about 1.5% sits in the top ten. This TCR came from a man in his 60s with acute or convalescent COVID-19. Sample: peripheral blood.

The CDR3 DNA is TGTGCCAGCAGCGTAGGACTAGCGGTCGCAGGCTACAATGAGCAGTTCTTC. Its translation: CASSVGLAVAGYNEQFF. The chain combines TRBV9 with TRBJ2-1; TRBD2 matches at 9 bases. Per the germline V gene, CDR1 is SGDLS and CDR2 is YYNGEE. J lost 3 bases, V lost 0 bases, and 7 bases had no gene match. This CDR3 is built from 17 residues.